The clone carrying this T cell receptor (beta chain) was picked up a small number of times. These data are taken from a study of glioma-infiltrating T cells. This CDR3 region has 15 residues. The V segment lost 1 base and the J segment 6 bases; nucleotides outside the gene matches: 6. Germline V gives CDR1 MGHRA, CDR2 YSYEKL. Amplification of TCR alpha and beta CDR3 regions from RNA used iRepertoire nested multiplex PCR. MiXCR was run by TCRdb on the multiplex PCR reads, yielding one entry per CDR3 protein. The table lists roughly 350,000 distinct CDR3 sequences, roughly 41% of them singletons, with approximately 12% in the top ten.

V gene TRBV4-1 combines with J gene TRBJ2-5; 9 nucleotides line up with TRBD2. The clonotype was recovered from a human donor with low-grade glioma or glioblastoma, undergoing nonglioma brain surgery, or in good health (not recorded which). The specimen sequenced was glioma tissue, nonneoplastic brain tissue, or PBMCs (not recorded which). CDR3 DNA: TGCGCCAGCAGCCAAGGCGGGAGGGCCGATAAGACCCAGTACTTC. It is translated as CASSQGGRADKTQYF.